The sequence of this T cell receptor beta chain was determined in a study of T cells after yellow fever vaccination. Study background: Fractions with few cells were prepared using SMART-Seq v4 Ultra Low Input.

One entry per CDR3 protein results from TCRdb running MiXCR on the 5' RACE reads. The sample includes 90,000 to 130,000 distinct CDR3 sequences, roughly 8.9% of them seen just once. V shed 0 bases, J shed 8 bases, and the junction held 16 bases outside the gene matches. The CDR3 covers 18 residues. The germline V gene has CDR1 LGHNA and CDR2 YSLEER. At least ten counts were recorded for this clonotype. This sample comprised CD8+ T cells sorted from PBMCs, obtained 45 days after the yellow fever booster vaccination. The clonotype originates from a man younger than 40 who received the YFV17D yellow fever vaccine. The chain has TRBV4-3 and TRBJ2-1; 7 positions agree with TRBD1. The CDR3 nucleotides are TGCGCCAGCAGCCAAGATCGCCGGGGTTCTACAGGGGTGGATGAGCAGTTCTTC. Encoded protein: CASSQDRRGSTGVDEQFF.